This record looks at one T cell receptor (beta chain) sequence and its context. The data are from a study of blood T cell repertoires in COVID-19. Study overall: The origin of the acute and convalescent COVID-19 samples was the United States, Italy and Spain.

There are 13 residues in the CDR3. Clones were sequenced by immunoSEQ multiplex PCR, and TCRdb holds only the in-frame ones, with some missing. In the table there are roughly 100,000 clones, approximately 80% of which are singletons. The TCR comes from a human donor in a cohort sampled during active COVID-19. The specimen was peripheral blood. V usage is TRBV21-1 and J usage is TRBJ2-4; the table's D gene call, TRBD1, was not cross checked with the DNA. TRBV21-1 is deemed a pseudogene. The chain's CDR3 is CPKDTRAKNIQYF. Here the CDR3 DNA reads TGTCCCAAGGACACTCGAGCCAAAAACATTCAGTACTTC.